This record concerns one TCR beta chain sequence. The CDR3 runs to 15 residues. From germline, CDR1 is KGHDR and CDR2 SFDVKD. V was cut by 0 bases and J by 5 bases, with 12 bases left in between. As processed by the authors: Reference gene primer amplification gave nucleated cell count estimates. TCRdb's table, derived via immunoSEQ multiplex PCR, lists solely in-frame clones and lacks some. V, J and clone size were drawn from that table, and D and trimming were deduced from the DNA. The data contain 250,000 to 350,000 clones, around nine tenths of them seen just once; the ten biggest clones take up under 15%. These data belong to a study of blood T cell repertoires in COVID-19. Overall study: Collection of acute and convalescent COVID-19 samples took place in the United States, Italy and Spain. T cells, B-cell-depleted T cells, or PBMCs provided the cDNA or gDNA that served as material.

The chain is built from TRBV24-1 and TRBJ2-5; weak D call: TRBD2 (5 bases). The receptor was derived from a woman in her sixties or seventies with acute or convalescent COVID-19. The sequencing input was peripheral blood. CDR3 in DNA: TGTGCCACCAGTGATTTGCGCGGGCCCCCGGAGACCCAGTACTTC. It translates to CATSDLRGPPETQYF.